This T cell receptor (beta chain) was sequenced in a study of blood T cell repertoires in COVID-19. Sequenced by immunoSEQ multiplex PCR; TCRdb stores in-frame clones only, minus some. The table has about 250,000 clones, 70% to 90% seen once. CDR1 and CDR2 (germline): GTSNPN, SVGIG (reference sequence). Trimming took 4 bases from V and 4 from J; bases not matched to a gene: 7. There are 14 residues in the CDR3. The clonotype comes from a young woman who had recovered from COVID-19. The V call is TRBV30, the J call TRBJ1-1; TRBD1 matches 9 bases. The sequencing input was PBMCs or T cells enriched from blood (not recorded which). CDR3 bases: TGTGCCTGGACGCGGGGACAGGGTCCCACTGAAGCTTTCTTT. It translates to CAWTRGQGPTEAFF.